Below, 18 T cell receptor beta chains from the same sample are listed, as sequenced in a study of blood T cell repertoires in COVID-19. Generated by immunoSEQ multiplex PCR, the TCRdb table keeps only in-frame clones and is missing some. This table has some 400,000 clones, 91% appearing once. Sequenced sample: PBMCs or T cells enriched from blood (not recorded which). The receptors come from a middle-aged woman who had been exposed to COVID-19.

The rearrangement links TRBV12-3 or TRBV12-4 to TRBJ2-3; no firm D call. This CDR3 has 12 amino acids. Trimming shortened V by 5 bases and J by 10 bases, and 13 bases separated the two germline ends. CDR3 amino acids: CASSPLSSAQYF. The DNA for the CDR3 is TGTGCCAGCAGTCCTCTTAGCTCGGCGCAGTATTTT.

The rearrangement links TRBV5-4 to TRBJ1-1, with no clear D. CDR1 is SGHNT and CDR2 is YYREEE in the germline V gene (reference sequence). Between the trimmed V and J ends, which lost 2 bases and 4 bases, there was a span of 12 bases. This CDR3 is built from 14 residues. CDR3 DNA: TGTGCCAGCAGCTTAGACTGGTCGAGCACTGAAGCTTTCTTT. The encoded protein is CASSLDWSSTEAFF.

The CDR3 here is CASSWTAPSNQPQHF. The CDR3 coding sequence is TGTGCCAGCAGTTGGACAGCACCTAGCAATCAGCCCCAGCATTTT. The gene calls are TRBV6-6 and TRBJ1-5; possible D gene TRBD1, 6 bases. CDR1 is MNHNY and CDR2 is SVGAGI in the germline V gene (reference sequence). The V end lost 4 bases, the J end lost 0 bases, and 10 bases lay between the germline ends. The CDR3 totals 15 residues.

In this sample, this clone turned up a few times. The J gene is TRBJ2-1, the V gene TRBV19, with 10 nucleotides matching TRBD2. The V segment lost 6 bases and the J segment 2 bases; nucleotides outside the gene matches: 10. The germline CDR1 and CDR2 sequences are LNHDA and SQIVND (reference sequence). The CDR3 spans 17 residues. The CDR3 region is CASRGASGRGTYNEQFF. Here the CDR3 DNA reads TGTGCCAGTAGGGGGGCTAGCGGGAGAGGAACCTACAATGAGCAGTTCTTC. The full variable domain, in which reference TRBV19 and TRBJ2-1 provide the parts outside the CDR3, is DGGITQSPKYLFRKEGQNVTLSCEQNLNHDAMYWYRQDPGQGLRLIYYSQIVNDFQKGDIAEGYSVSREKKESFPLTVTSAQKNPTAFYLCASRGASGRGTYNEQFFGPGTRLTVL.

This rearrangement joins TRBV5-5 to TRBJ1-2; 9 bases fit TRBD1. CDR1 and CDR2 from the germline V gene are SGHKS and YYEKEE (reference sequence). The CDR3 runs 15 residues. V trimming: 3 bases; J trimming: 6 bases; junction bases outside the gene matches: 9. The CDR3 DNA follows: TGTGCCAGCAGCTGGCCTTGGGGACAGGGTAATGGCTACACCTTC. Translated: CASSWPWGQGNGYTF. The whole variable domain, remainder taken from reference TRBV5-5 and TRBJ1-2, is DAGVTQSPTHLIKTRGQQVTLRCSPISGHKSVSWYQQVLGQGPQFIFQYYEKEERGRGNFPDRFSARQFPNYSSELNVNALLLGDSALYLCASSWPWGQGNGYTFGSGTRLTVV.

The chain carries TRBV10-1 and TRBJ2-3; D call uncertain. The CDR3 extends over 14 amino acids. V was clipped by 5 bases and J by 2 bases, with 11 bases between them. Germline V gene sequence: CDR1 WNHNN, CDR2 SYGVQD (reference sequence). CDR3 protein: CASSMTYNTDTQYF. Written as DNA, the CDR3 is TGCGCCAGCAGTATGACTTACAACACAGATACGCAGTATTTT.

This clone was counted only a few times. The CDR3 loop reads CASSGSMSSYEQYF. DNA of the CDR3: TGTGCCAGCAGTGGTTCAATGAGCTCCTACGAGCAGTACTTC. The V and J genes are TRBV2 and TRBJ2-7; D gene ambiguous. The CDR3 spans 14 residues. V lost 4 bases and J lost 0, with 10 bases in between. Germline assignment: CDR1 SNHLY and CDR2 FYNNEI. Full variable domain (rest looked up from reference TRBV2 and TRBJ2-7): EPEVTQTPSHQVTQMGQEVILRCVPISNHLYFYWYRQILGQKVEFLVSFYNNEISEKSEIFDDQFSVERPDGSNFTLKIRSTKLEDSAMYFCASSGSMSSYEQYFGPGTRLTVT.

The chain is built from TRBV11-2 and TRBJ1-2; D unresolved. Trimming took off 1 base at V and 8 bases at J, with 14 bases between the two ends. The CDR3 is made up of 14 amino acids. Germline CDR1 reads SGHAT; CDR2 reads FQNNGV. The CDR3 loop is CASSLGRGSGGYTF. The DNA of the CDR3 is TGTGCCAGCAGCTTAGGGCGGGGATCGGGAGGCTACACCTTC.

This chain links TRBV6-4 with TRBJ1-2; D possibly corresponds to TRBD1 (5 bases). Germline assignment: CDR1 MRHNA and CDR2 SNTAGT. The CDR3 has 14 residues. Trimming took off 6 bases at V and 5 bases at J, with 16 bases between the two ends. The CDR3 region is CASRSDSVGYGYTF. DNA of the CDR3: TGTGCCAGCAGAAGCGACAGTGTAGGATATGGCTACACCTTC.

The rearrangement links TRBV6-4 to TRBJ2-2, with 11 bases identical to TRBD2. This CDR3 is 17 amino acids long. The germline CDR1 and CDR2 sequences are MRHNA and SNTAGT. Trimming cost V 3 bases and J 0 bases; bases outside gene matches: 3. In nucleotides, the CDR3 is TGTGCCAGCAGTGATCTAGCGGGGGGACCGAACACCGGGGAGCTGTTTTTT. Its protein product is CASSDLAGGPNTGELFF.

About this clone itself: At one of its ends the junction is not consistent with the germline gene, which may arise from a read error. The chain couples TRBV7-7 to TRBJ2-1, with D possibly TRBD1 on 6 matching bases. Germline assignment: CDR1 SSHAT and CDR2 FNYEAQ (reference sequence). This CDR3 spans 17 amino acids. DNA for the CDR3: TGTGCTAGCAGCTCAACACTACAGGGACGCTCCTACAATGAGCAGTTCTTC. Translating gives CASSSTLQGRSYNEQFF.

This chain's CDR3 is CSVDAGGREQFF. The CDR3 DNA reads as TGCAGCGTTGACGCGGGCGGGCGTGAGCAGTTCTTC. The J gene is TRBJ2-1, the V gene TRBV29-1, with D perhaps matching TRBD2 (5 bases). This CDR3 is 12 amino acids long. The germline V and J ends were trimmed by 3 bases and 9 bases, with 12 bases remaining between them. CDR1 and CDR2 from the germline V gene are SQVTM and ANQGSEA.

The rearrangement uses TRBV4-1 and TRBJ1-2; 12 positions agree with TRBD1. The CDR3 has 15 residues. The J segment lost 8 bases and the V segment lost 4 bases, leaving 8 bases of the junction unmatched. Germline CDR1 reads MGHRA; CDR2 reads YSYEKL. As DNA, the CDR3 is TGCGCCAGCAGCCTGGCGGGACAGGGGGCCCTAGGCTACACCTTC. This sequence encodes CASSLAGQGALGYTF.

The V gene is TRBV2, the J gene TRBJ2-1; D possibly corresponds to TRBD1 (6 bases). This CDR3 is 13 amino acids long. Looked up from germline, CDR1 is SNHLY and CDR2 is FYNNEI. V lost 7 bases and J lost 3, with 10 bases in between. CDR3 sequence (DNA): TGTGCCAGCATGAACAGGGTCTACAATGAGCAGTTCTTC. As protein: CASMNRVYNEQFF.

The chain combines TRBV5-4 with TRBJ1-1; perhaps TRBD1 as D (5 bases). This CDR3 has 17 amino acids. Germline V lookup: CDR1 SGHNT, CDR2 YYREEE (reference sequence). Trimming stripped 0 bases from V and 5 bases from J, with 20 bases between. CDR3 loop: CASSLGQNWYGDTEAFF. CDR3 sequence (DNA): TGTGCCAGCAGCTTGGGACAGAACTGGTATGGCGATACTGAAGCTTTCTTT.

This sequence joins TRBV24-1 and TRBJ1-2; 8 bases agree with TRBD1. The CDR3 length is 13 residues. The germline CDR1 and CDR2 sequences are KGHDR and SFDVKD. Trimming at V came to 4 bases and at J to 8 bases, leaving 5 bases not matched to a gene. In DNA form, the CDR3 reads TGTGCCACCAGTGACGCGACAGGGGACGGCTACACCTTC. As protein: CATSDATGDGYTF.

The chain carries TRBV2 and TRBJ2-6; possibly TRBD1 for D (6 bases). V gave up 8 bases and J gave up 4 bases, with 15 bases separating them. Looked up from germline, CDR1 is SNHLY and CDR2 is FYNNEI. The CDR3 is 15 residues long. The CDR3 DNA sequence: TGTGCCAGCGGAATACAGGGTAGAGGGGCCAACGTCCTGACTTTC. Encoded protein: CASGIQGRGANVLTF. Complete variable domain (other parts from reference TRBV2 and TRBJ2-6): EPEVTQTPSHQVTQMGQEVILRCVPISNHLYFYWYRQILGQKVEFLVSFYNNEISEKSEIFDDQFSVERPDGSNFTLKIRSTKLEDSAMYFCASGIQGRGANVLTFGAGSRLTVL.

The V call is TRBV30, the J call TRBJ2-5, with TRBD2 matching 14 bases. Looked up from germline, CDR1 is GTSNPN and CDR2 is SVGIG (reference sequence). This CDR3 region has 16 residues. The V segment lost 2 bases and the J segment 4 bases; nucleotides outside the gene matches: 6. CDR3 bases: TGTGCCTGGAGTCCGGGGACTAGCGGGAGAAGAGAGACCCAGTACTTC. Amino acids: CAWSPGTSGRRETQYF.